The TCR beta chain under discussion was sequenced for a study of T cell responses to AZD1222 COVID-19 vaccine. Study-wide findings and caveats: Spike-specific TCR breadth and depth both grew after two AZD1222 doses. Only a handful of individuals given AZD1222 were seropositive at baseline. Spike regions recognized by vaccine-associated CD4 TCRs spanned the protein, led by 160-218 and 743-854.

A word on this clone: Its matching antigen is unknown.

The protocol was immunoSEQ multiplex PCR, while the TCRdb copy is restricted to in-frame clones and leaves out a portion. The sample yields about 180,000 clones, roughly 93% seen once. This CDR3 region has 12 residues. The V gene's germline CDR1 is SGHRS and CDR2 YFSETQ. V lost 4 bases and J 4 bases, leaving 9 bases between the germline ends. This receptor was identified in an adult who received the MenACWY meningococcal vaccine as a control. The material was peripheral blood, obtained 28 days after the second dose of the MenACWY control vaccine. This chain links TRBV5-1 with TRBJ2-7; TRBD1 might be the D (5 bases). The CDR3 here is CASSLGAYEQYF. DNA of the CDR3: TGCGCCAGCAGCCTAGGGGCTTACGAGCAGTACTTC.